The rows below give T cell receptor beta chains drawn from one sample of a study of identical twins. In TCRdb, the 5' RACE reads were re-called with MiXCR into one record per CDR3 protein. Altogether 690,000 or so distinct CDR3 sequences are present, 8.5% to 9.5% being singletons, with the ten largest covering approximately 0.96%. This sample was also put to use in a study of yellow fever vaccine responses in identical twins.

Sequencing used PBMCs. These receptors all come from a woman aged 18-35 years in good health. The CDR3 runs from the conserved cysteine through the conserved F or W. Each record gives: D gene, clone size, CDR3 length, V gene, J gene, CDR3 DNA, CDR3 protein. D genes are given only for firm matches. Clone size is not always given. Where it is, it says once, few, many or a class for expanded clones.

>.|few|13|TRBV7-9|TRBJ1-2
TGTGCCAGCAGCTTAGTCGAGACCTATGGCTACACCTTC
CASSLVETYGYTF
>TRBD2|.|20|TRBV28|TRBJ2-7
TGTGCCAGCAGTTTTGGCCCAGCCCCCACGACTAGCGGGAGTTCCTACGAGCAGTACTTC
CASSFGPAPTTSGSSYEQYF
>TRBD1|many|13|TRBV5-1|TRBJ1-2
TGCGCCAGCAGCTGGGGGGACAGGAATGGCTACACCTTC
CASSWGDRNGYTF
>TRBD1|.|14|TRBV28|TRBJ1-4
TGTGCCAGCACAGAATACAGGGGCAGGGAAAAACTGTTTTTT
CASTEYRGREKLFF
>.|.|13|TRBV7-9|TRBJ1-2
TGTGCCACCCCCAGGGTAACTAACTATGGCTACACCTTC
CATPRVTNYGYTF
>TRBD1|few|14|TRBV12-3/TRBV12-4|TRBJ1-2
TGTGCCAGCAGCGACAGGGGACGGAACTATGGCTACACCTTC
CASSDRGRNYGYTF
>TRBD2|many|15|TRBV11-2|TRBJ2-3
TGTGCCAGCAGGCCACTAGCGGGGGTTACAGATACGCAGTATTTT
CASRPLAGVTDTQYF
>TRBD2|few|15|TRBV2|TRBJ2-7
TGTGCCAGCAGTGACTTGGTAGCGGGGGGCTACGAGCAGTACTTC
CASSDLVAGGYEQYF
>TRBD2|.|16|TRBV4-3|TRBJ2-5
TGCGCCAGCAGCCCGGGACTAGCGGGATTCTATGAGACCCAGTACTTC
CASSPGLAGFYETQYF
>.|few|14|TRBV6-5|TRBJ2-7
TGTGCCAGCAGTTCGACAGCCAGCTCCTACGAGCAGTACTTC
CASSSTASSYEQYF
>.|few|15|TRBV7-9|TRBJ2-7
TGTGCCAGCAGCTCCCAGTCCGGGGCGCAGAGCGAGCAGTACTTC
CASSSQSGAQSEQYF
>.|few|14|TRBV7-2|TRBJ2-3
TGTGCCAGCAGCTCCCAATGGGGTGGGGATACGCAGTATTTT
CASSSQWGGDTQYF
>.|few|15|TRBV6-2/TRBV6-3|TRBJ2-5
TGTGCCAGCAGTAACACCCGGGACTTCCAAGAGACCCAGTACTTC
CASSNTRDFQETQYF
>TRBD2|.|15|TRBV7-3|TRBJ2-3
TGTGCCAGCAGCCCCCGACTAGCGGGGGATGATACGCAGTATTTT
CASSPRLAGDDTQYF
>.|.|16|TRBV11-2|TRBJ2-3
TGTGCCAGCAGCTTAGATCCTAGGAGGCCGCGGGATACGCAGTATTTT
CASSLDPRRPRDTQYF
>.|.|17|TRBV4-3|TRBJ2-3
TGCGCCAGCAGCCAAGACCTCCTAGGGGGGGGCACAGATACGCAGTATTTT
CASSQDLLGGGTDTQYF
>.|few|14|TRBV11-1|TRBJ2-7
TGTGCCAGCAGCCAAATTCCGGGAGCCTACGAGCAGTACTTC
CASSQIPGAYEQYF
>TRBD1|many|13|TRBV20-1|TRBJ2-3
TGCAGTGCTAAGAGCTGGACAGGAGATACGCAGTATTTT
CSAKSWTGDTQYF
>TRBD1|few|16|TRBV18|TRBJ2-7
TGTGCCAGCTCACCAAAGTATCAGGGGGCGCTGAGGGAGCAGTACTTC
CASSPKYQGALREQYF
>TRBD2|.|14|TRBV10-2|TRBJ2-5
TGCGCCAGCACGACTAGCGGGTACCAAGAGACCCAGTACTTC
CASTTSGYQETQYF
>.|many|12|TRBV29-1|TRBJ2-7
TGCAGCGTGCAACAGGTTAACTACGAGCAGTACTTC
CSVQQVNYEQYF
>.|.|17|TRBV4-1|TRBJ1-1
TGCGCCAGCAGCCAAGATCTATTGGAGGGCACGGTTCCTGAAGCTTTCTTT
CASSQDLLEGTVPEAFF
>.|many|11|TRBV29-1|TRBJ2-7
TGCAGCGTTCAGACAGGCTACGAGCAGTACTTC
CSVQTGYEQYF
>TRBD1|many|15|TRBV6-5|TRBJ1-2
TGTGCCAGCAGTTACTCGATTTCCGACAGGGGTGGCTACACCTTC
CASSYSISDRGGYTF
>.|many|14|TRBV24-1|TRBJ2-1
TGTGCCACCAGTGATTTGCCGGGACTCAATGAGCAGTTCTTC
CATSDLPGLNEQFF
>.|many|15|TRBV6-1|TRBJ1-1
TGTGCCAGCAGGGAATCAGGCACACCGAACACTGAAGCTTTCTTT
CASRESGTPNTEAFF
>TRBD1|.|17|TRBV5-1|TRBJ2-2
TGCGCCAGCAGCCCGACCGGACAGGGGGCTATTACCGGGGAGCTGTTTTTT
CASSPTGQGAITGELFF
>.|many|14|TRBV4-3|TRBJ2-7
TGCGCCAGCAGCCAAGGAGTAGGGGCCTACGAGCAGTACTTC
CASSQGVGAYEQYF
>.|many|17|TRBV7-9|TRBJ2-1
TGTGCCAGCAGCTTAGAGAATACCATAGGATCCTACAATGAGCAGTTCTTC
CASSLENTIGSYNEQFF
>TRBD1|.|16|TRBV6-5|TRBJ1-6
TGTGCCAGCAGTTACTCGATGGACAGGGGATACTCACCCCTCCACTTT
CASSYSMDRGYSPLHF
>TRBD2|few|13|TRBV4-2|TRBJ2-5
TGTGCCAGCAGCGACACTAGCGGAGAGACCCAGTACTTC
CASSDTSGETQYF
>TRBD2|.|15|TRBV24-1|TRBJ2-1
TGTGCCACCAGTCGTGGCGGGGGGGCCGACAATGAGCAGTTCTTC
CATSRGGGADNEQFF
>.|few|12|TRBV6-1|TRBJ2-7
TGTGCCAGTCAGTCATACTCCTACGAGCAGTACTTC
CASQSYSYEQYF